This T cell receptor beta chain was documented in a study of T cell responses to AZD1222 COVID-19 vaccine. Points from the study as a whole: Breadth and depth of Spike-specific TCRs rose after two AZD1222 doses. Repertoire samples came only from after the peak T cell response.

Germline V gene lookup returns CDR1 SGHDT and CDR2 YYEEEE. The ends lost 3 bases at V and 9 bases at J; junction bases unmatched: 7. The CDR3 has 16 residues. In regard to this clone: The antigen is not known.

Method: immunoSEQ multiplex PCR; TCRdb's copy keeps in-frame clones and lacks some. The sample carries about 89,000 clones, about 90% recorded once. The sample consisted of peripheral blood, taken on day 0 of MenACWY control vaccination. The V gene is TRBV5-6, the J gene TRBJ1-6; 12 bases align to TRBD1. The TCR comes from an adult in good health. CDR3 protein: CASSSTGTGGVSPLHF. CDR3 nucleotide sequence: TGTGCCAGCAGCTCCACCGGGACAGGGGGCGTTTCACCCCTCCACTTT.